The 16 T cell receptor beta chains below come from one sample, sequenced in a study of blood T cell repertoires in COVID-19. Profiled with immunoSEQ multiplex PCR; TCRdb holds only in-frame clones, not every one. The sample includes under 250,000 clones, around four fifths of them seen just once. The source material was PBMCs or T cells enriched from blood (not recorded which). The origin of the receptors is a woman aged 40 to 50 who had been exposed to COVID-19.

The sample holds one count of this clone. This sample also contains other DNA sequences that code for the same CDR3. This chain connects TRBV12-5 to TRBJ2-7; D unresolved. This CDR3 has 11 amino acids. Between the trimmed V and J ends, which lost 3 bases and 5 bases, there was a span of 5 bases. The germline CDR1 and CDR2 sequences are LGHNT and FRNRAP. CDR3: CASGFRDEQYF. The CDR3 DNA reads as TGTGCTAGTGGTTTTCGGGACGAGCAGTACTTC.

This rearrangement joins TRBV19 to TRBJ1-3; D uncertain. V was pared by 5 bases and J by 0 bases, with 11 bases between. Looked up from germline, CDR1 is LNHDA and CDR2 is SQIVND (reference sequence). The CDR3 runs 15 residues. CDR3 residues: CASSPRQLSGNTIYF. CDR3 in DNA: TGTGCCAGTAGTCCAAGACAACTCTCTGGAAACACCATATATTTT.

This sequence joins TRBV28 and TRBJ1-3; D perhaps matches TRBD1 (6 bases). Trimming stripped 5 bases from V and 4 bases from J, with 18 bases between. Germline CDR1 MDHEN, CDR2 SYDVKM. The CDR3 runs 16 residues. CDR3 protein: CASSLTLQGSGNTIYF. The DNA of the CDR3 is TGTGCCAGCAGTCTAACTCTTCAGGGGTCAGGAAACACCATATATTTT.

The gene calls are TRBV2 and TRBJ1-2; 9 bases are shared with TRBD1. CDR1 is SNHLY, CDR2 FYNNEI, per germline. This CDR3 spans 16 amino acids. V gave up 7 bases and J gave up 4 bases; unmatched junction bases: 13. The CDR3 region is CASISSRTGASYGYTF. CDR3 nucleotides: TGTGCCAGCATATCTTCAAGGACAGGGGCCTCCTATGGCTACACCTTC.

The chain uses TRBV28 and TRBJ1-2; 7 nucleotides agree with TRBD1. The ends lost 7 bases at V and 0 bases at J; junction bases unmatched: 14. Germline V gene sequence: CDR1 MDHEN, CDR2 SYDVKM. This CDR3 region has 17 residues. CDR3 in amino acids: CASTQPSRQGANYGYTF. The CDR3 nucleotides are TGTGCCAGCACCCAACCCTCGAGGCAGGGGGCTAACTATGGCTACACCTTC.

A few counts support this clone. This chain uses TRBV19 with TRBJ1-4, with TRBD1 matching over 10 bases. The length of the CDR3 is 14 residues. The junction had 5 bases not matched to a gene; V was cut back by 6 bases and J by 7 bases. The germline V gene encodes CDR1 LNHDA and CDR2 SQIVND (reference sequence). The CDR3 nucleotides are TGTGCCAGTAGGGAGACAGGGGGCAGTGAAAAACTGTTTTTT. This sequence encodes CASRETGGSEKLFF.

This clone appeared once. The chain couples TRBV5-1 to TRBJ2-3; TRBD2 matches at 11 bases. Looked up from germline, CDR1 is SGHRS and CDR2 is YFSETQ. The CDR3 totals 17 residues. The V and J ends lost 4 bases and 0 bases, in that order; junction bases with no gene match: 7. CDR3 protein: CASSLRGLAESTDTQYF. CDR3 coding DNA: TGCGCCAGCAGCCTAAGGGGACTAGCGGAAAGCACAGATACGCAGTATTTT.

This clone has just one count. The rearrangement uses TRBV29-1 and TRBJ2-1; TRBD2 might be the D (6 bases). Trimming left V 1 base short and J 5 bases short, with 15 bases between. CDR3 size: 15 residues. Germline V gives CDR1 SQVTM, CDR2 ANQGSEA. This chain's CDR3 is CSVEVTATRDNEQFF. The CDR3 DNA follows: TGCAGCGTTGAAGTGACAGCGACTAGGGACAATGAGCAGTTCTTC.

The V and J genes are TRBV18 and TRBJ1-4, with D uncertain. Germline CDR1 and CDR2: KGHSH and LQKENI. The V end was cut by 2 bases, the J end by 4 bases, with 8 bases between. CDR3 size: 14 residues. This CDR3 reads CASSPGLNNEKLFF. Here the CDR3 DNA reads TGTGCCAGCTCACCAGGTCTAAATAATGAAAAACTGTTTTTT. The full variable domain, completed using reference TRBV18 and TRBJ1-4, is NAGVMQNPRHLVRRRGQEARLRCSPMKGHSHVYWYRQLPEEGLKFMVYLQKENIIDESGMPKERFSAEFPKEGPSILRIQQVVRGDSAAYFCASSPGLNNEKLFFGSGTQLSVL.

V gene TRBV9 combines with J gene TRBJ1-2; the match to TRBD1 covers 7 bases. Germline V gene sequence: CDR1 SGDLS, CDR2 YYNGEE. The CDR3 consists of 14 residues. V lost 3 bases, J lost 6 bases, and 8 bases stayed unmatched. CDR3 bases: TGTGCCAGCAGCGCCGCCGGCAGGGGGGATGGCTACACCTTC. Translating it yields CASSAAGRGDGYTF.

The chain has TRBV6-5 and TRBJ2-3; 8 bases line up with TRBD1. Germline values: CDR1 MNHEY, CDR2 SVGAGI. V was pared by 6 bases and J by 6 bases, with 11 bases of the junction left unmatched. The CDR3 covers 15 residues. Here the CDR3 DNA reads TGTGCCAGCAGCCAGGGGGCCCCCCGTTCCGATACGCAGTATTTT. Its translation: CASSQGAPRSDTQYF.

The genes are TRBV6-5 and TRBJ2-4, with a weak D call TRBD2 (5 bases). The CDR3 contains 16 residues. CDR1 and CDR2 from the germline V gene are MNHEY and SVGAGI. V dropped 4 bases and J dropped 6 bases, with 19 bases sitting between them. The CDR3 here is CASSFTRSAGGNIQYF. As DNA, the CDR3 is TGTGCCAGCAGTTTCACCAGATCCGCGGGCGGAAACATTCAGTACTTC.

The genes are TRBV28 and TRBJ2-7; no definite D call. V lost 7 bases and J lost 5, with 12 bases in between. Looked up from germline, CDR1 is MDHEN and CDR2 is SYDVKM. CDR3 length equals 12 residues. This CDR3 reads CASTGSADEQYF. In nucleotides, the CDR3 is TGTGCCAGCACCGGATCGGCGGACGAGCAGTACTTC.

The V gene is TRBV7-8, the J gene TRBJ1-1, with D possibly being TRBD1 (5 bases). The CDR3 runs to 17 residues. The germline V and J ends were trimmed by 5 bases and 1 base, with 20 bases remaining between them. The germline V gene has CDR1 SGHVS and CDR2 FQNEAQ. This CDR3 reads CASSPLSLGDSNTEAFF. CDR3 sequence (DNA): TGTGCCAGCAGCCCCCTCTCCTTAGGGGATTCGAACACTGAAGCTTTCTTT.

V and J are TRBV29-1 and TRBJ1-1; a weak D match, TRBD1 (5 bases). The V end was cut by 4 bases, the J end by 4 bases, with 13 bases between. From germline, CDR1 is SQVTM and CDR2 ANQGSEA. The CDR3 consists of 13 residues. CDR3 residues: CSVGAQGGTEAFF. DNA of the CDR3: TGCAGCGTTGGGGCGCAGGGAGGCACTGAAGCTTTCTTT. Filled out from reference TRBV29-1 and TRBJ1-1, the complete variable domain reads SAVISQKPSRDICQRGTSLTIQCQVDSQVTMMFWYRQQPGQSLTLIATANQGSEATYESGFVIDKFPISRPNLTFSTLTVSNMSPEDSSIYLCSVGAQGGTEAFFGQGTRLTVV.

J is TRBJ2-3 and V is TRBV5-1, with D perhaps TRBD2 (7 bases). From germline, CDR1 is SGHRS and CDR2 YFSETQ. The CDR3 is 14 residues long. Trimming pared 4 bases from V and 6 bases from J, leaving 15 bases between. In nucleotides, the CDR3 is TGCGCCAGCAGCCCCTCGGGGGGCCGGGATACGCAGTATTTT. This sequence encodes CASSPSGGRDTQYF.